Listed here are 6 T cell receptor beta chains from one sample, sequenced in a study of blood T cell repertoires in COVID-19. Clones were read by immunoSEQ multiplex PCR, and TCRdb kept only the in-frame ones, dropping some. Among 80,000 to 100,000 clones listed, 78% were seen once. The sample comprised peripheral blood. These receptors all stem from a human donor in a cohort sampled during active COVID-19.

J is TRBJ2-1 and V is TRBV11-2, with D perhaps matching TRBD2 (7 bases). CDR3 size: 16 residues. The V gene lost 5 bases and the J gene lost 8 bases, with 22 bases spanning the gap. Germline CDR1 SGHAT, CDR2 FQNNGV. The CDR3 DNA reads as TGTGCCAGCAGCCTCGGGGGAGGGGGTTTTAACGATGAGCAGTTCTTC. Translating it yields CASSLGGGGFNDEQFF.

V gene TRBV6-6 combines with J gene TRBJ1-1; D is ambiguous. The germline V gene has CDR1 MNHNY and CDR2 SVGAGI (reference sequence). V lost 2 bases and J 0 bases, leaving 13 bases between the germline ends. The CDR3 sequence is 16 residues long. The CDR3 DNA reads TGTGCCAGCAGTTACGGCAACCCAAGTATGAACACTGAAGCTTTCTTT. It is translated as CASSYGNPSMNTEAFF.

V and J are TRBV19 and TRBJ1-1, with D possibly TRBD1 on 6 matching bases. The CDR3 has 16 amino acids. Trimming took off 0 bases at V and 1 base at J, with 12 bases between the two ends. Germline V gene sequence: CDR1 LNHDA, CDR2 SQIVND (reference sequence). The CDR3 DNA follows: TGTGCCAGTAGTATAGACCCCAGGGGAACGAACACTGAAGCTTTCTTT. As protein: CASSIDPRGTNTEAFF.

The V gene is TRBV7-2, the J gene TRBJ2-3, with 7 bases lining up with TRBD1. J gave up 1 base and V 2 bases, and 9 bases lay outside the gene matches. Germline assignment: CDR1 SGHTA and CDR2 FQGNSA. The CDR3 sequence is 17 residues long. The CDR3 spells CASSLPVRTGGTDTQYF. CDR3 sequence (DNA): TGTGCCAGCAGCTTACCGGTTCGCACAGGGGGCACAGATACGCAGTATTTT.

This chain uses TRBV9 with TRBJ2-1; D gene unclear. Germline-derived CDR1 and CDR2 are SGDLS and YYNGEE. The ends were cut back, 3 bases at V and 8 bases at J, with 21 bases in the middle. There are 16 residues in the CDR3. The CDR3 nucleotides are TGTGCCAGCAGCGACGATACGGCCCAACAGAGAGATGAGCAGTTCTTC. It encodes CASSDDTAQQRDEQFF.

The genes are TRBV7-9 and TRBJ1-1, with D possibly TRBD1 on 5 matching bases. Germline-derived CDR1 and CDR2 are SEHNR and FQNEAQ (reference sequence). The CDR3 contains 14 residues. V was shortened by 5 bases and J by 1 base, with 11 bases between the two germline ends. The CDR3 loop reads CASSAIDRNTEAFF. The CDR3, as DNA: TGTGCCAGCAGCGCGATCGACAGGAACACTGAAGCTTTCTTT.